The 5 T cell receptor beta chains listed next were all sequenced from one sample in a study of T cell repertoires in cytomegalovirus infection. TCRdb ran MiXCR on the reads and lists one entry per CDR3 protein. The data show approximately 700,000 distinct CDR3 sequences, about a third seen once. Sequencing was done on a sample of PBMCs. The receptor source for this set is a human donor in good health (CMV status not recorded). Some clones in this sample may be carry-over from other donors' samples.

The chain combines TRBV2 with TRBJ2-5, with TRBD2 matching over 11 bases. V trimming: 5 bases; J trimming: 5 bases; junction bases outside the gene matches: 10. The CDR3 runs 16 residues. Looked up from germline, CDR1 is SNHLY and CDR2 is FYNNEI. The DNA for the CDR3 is TGTGCCAGCAGTTTCGAGCATCTAGCGGGGGGTGAGACCCAGTACTTC. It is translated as CASSFEHLAGGETQYF.

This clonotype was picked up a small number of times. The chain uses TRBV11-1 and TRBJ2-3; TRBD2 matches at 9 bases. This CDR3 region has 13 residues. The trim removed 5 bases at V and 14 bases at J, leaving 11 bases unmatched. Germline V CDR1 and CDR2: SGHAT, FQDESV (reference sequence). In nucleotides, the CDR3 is TGTGCCAGCAGCCGTGCTCAGCGGGGGGAACTGTATTTT. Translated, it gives CASSRAQRGELYF.

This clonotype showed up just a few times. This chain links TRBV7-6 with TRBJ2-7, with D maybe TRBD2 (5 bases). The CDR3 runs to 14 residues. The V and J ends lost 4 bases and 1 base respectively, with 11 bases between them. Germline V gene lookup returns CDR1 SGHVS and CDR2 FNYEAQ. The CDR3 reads CASSYTGNSYEQYF. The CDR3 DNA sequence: TGTGCCAGCAGCTACACCGGGAATTCCTACGAGCAGTACTTC.

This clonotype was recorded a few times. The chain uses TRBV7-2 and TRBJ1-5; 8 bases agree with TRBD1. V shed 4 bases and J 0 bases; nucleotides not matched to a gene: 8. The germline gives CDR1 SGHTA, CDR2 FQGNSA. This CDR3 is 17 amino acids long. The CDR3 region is CASSYQSQGDSNQPQHF. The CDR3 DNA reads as TGTGCCAGCAGCTATCAATCACAGGGGGATAGCAATCAGCCCCAGCATTTT.

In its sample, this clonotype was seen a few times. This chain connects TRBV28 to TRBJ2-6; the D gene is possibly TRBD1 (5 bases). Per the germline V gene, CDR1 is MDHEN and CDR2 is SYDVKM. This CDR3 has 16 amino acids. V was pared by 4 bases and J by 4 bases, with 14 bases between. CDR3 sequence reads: CASSWVTGAGANVLTF. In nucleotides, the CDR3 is TGTGCCAGCAGTTGGGTTACAGGAGCCGGGGCCAACGTCCTGACTTTC.